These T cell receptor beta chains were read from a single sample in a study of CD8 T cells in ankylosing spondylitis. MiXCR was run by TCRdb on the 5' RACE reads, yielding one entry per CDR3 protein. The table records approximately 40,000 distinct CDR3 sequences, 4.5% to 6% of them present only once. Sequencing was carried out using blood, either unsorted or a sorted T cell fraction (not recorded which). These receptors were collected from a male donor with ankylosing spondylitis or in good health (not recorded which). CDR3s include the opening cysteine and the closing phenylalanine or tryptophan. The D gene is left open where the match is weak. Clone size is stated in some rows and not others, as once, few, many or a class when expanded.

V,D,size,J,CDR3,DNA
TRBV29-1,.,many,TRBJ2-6,CSVDSGANVLTF,TGCAGCGTTGACAGTGGGGCCAACGTCCTGACTTTC
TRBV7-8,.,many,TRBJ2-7,CASSYHESRMYF,TGTGCCAGCAGCTACCATGAATCTAGGATGTACTTC
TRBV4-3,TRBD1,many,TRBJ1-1,CASSQSPTGRTEAFF,TGCGCCAGCAGCCAATCCCCGACAGGGAGAACTGAAGCTTTCTTT
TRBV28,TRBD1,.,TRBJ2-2,CTSSSPHRTGIRELFF,TGTACCAGCAGTTCACCCCACCGGACAGGGATCAGGGAGCTGTTTTTT
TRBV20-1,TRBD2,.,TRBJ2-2,CFATRTSGRTGELFF,TGCTTTGCTACCAGGACTAGCGGGAGGACCGGGGAGCTGTTTTTT
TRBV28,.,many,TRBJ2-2,CASSLAEGGELFF,TGTGCCAGCAGTTTGGCAGAAGGCGGGGAGCTGTTTTTT
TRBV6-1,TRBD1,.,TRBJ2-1,CASTTGGSYSEQFF,TGTGCCAGCACTACAGGGGGCAGTTACAGTGAGCAGTTCTTC
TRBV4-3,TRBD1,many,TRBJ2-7,CASSHRQGKRYEQYF,TGCGCCAGCAGCCATCGACAGGGCAAGCGCTACGAGCAGTACTTC
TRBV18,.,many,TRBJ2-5,CASSPVQASETQYF,TGTGCCAGCTCACCGGTACAGGCGTCGGAGACCCAGTACTTC
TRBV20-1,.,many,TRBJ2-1,CSARPRGTVGNEQFF,TGCAGTGCTAGGCCTCGGGGAACGGTGGGCAATGAGCAGTTCTTC
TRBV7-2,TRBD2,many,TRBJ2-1,CASSFSGTSTLNEQFF,TGTGCCAGCAGCTTCTCAGGGACTAGCACCCTGAATGAGCAGTTCTTC
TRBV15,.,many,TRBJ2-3,CATSREQGRTDTQYF,TGTGCCACCAGCAGAGAGCAGGGGAGGACAGATACGCAGTATTTT
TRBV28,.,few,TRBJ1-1,CASSPRPFAEAFF,TGTGCCAGCAGCCCCCGACCCTTCGCTGAAGCTTTCTTT
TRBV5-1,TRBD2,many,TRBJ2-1,CASSFVFGGTSGGDEQFF,TGCGCCAGCAGCTTTGTCTTTGGGGGGACTAGCGGGGGCGATGAGCAGTTCTTC
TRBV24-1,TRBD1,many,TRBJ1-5,CATSDGTGDQPQHF,TGTGCCACCAGTGACGGGACAGGGGATCAGCCCCAGCATTTT
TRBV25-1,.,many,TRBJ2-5,CASSELGETQYF,TGTGCCAGCAGTGAATTAGGGGAGACCCAGTACTTC
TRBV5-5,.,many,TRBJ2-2,CASSLASGTQTGELFF,TGTGCCAGCAGCTTGGCTAGTGGGACACAAACCGGGGAGCTGTTTTTT
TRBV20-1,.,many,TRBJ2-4,CSASQGRNIQYF,TGCAGTGCTAGCCAGGGTCGGAACATTCAGTACTTC
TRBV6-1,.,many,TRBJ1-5,CASSEVGAGQPQHF,TGTGCCAGCAGTGAAGTCGGTGCTGGGCAGCCCCAGCATTTT
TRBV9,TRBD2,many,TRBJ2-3,CASSLWGGSSTDTQYF,TGTGCCAGCAGCCTATGGGGGGGGAGCAGCACAGATACGCAGTATTTT
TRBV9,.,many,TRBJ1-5,CASSVDNDSNQPQHF,TGTGCCAGCAGCGTCGACAACGATAGCAATCAGCCCCAGCATTTT
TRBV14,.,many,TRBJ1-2,CASSQEHSYGYTF,TGTGCCAGCAGCCAAGAACATAGCTATGGCTACACCTTC
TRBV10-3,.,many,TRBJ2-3,CAISVGGEGTDTQYF,TGTGCCATCAGTGTTGGGGGAGAGGGAACAGATACGCAGTATTTT
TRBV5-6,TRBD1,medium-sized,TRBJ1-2,CASSSLSGQPYGYTF,TGTGCCAGCAGCTCCTTATCGGGACAGCCTTATGGCTACACCTTC
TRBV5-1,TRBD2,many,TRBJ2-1,CASSLGGGGSYNEQFF,TGCGCCAGCAGCTTGGGGGGCGGGGGCTCCTACAATGAGCAGTTCTTC
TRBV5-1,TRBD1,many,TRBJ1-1,CASSPSGQGNTEAFF,TGCGCCAGCAGCCCGAGCGGACAGGGGAACACTGAAGCTTTCTTT
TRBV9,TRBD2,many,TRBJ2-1,CASSVGGRAVNEQFF,TGTGCCAGCAGCGTAGGGGGGAGGGCCGTCAATGAGCAGTTCTTC
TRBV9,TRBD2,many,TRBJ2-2,CASSAGGDPGELFF,TGTGCCAGCAGCGCGGGGGGAGACCCCGGGGAGCTGTTTTTT
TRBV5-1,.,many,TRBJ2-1,CASSLIGSYNEQFF,TGCGCCAGCAGCTTGATCGGGAGCTACAATGAGCAGTTCTTC
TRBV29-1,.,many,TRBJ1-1,CSAEARLTNTEAFF,TGCAGCGCAGAAGCCAGACTGACGAACACTGAAGCTTTCTTT
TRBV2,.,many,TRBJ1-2,CASSGSSTGIYGYTF,TGTGCCAGCAGTGGATCTAGCACAGGAATCTATGGCTACACCTTC
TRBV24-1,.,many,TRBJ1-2,CATSDFSYGYTF,TGTGCCACCAGTGATTTTAGCTATGGCTACACCTTC
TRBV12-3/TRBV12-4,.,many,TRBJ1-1,CASALGGGTEAFF,TGTGCCAGCGCCCTCGGAGGGGGGACTGAAGCTTTCTTT
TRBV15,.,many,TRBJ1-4,CATGARAATNEKLFF,TGTGCCACCGGGGCGCGCGCCGCAACTAATGAAAAACTGTTTTTT
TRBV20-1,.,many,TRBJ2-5,CSAGRGGRETQYF,TGCAGTGCCGGAAGGGGCGGACGAGAGACCCAGTACTTC
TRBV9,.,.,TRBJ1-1,CASSVSGSNSEAFF,TGTGCCAGCAGCGTATCCGGAAGTAACAGTGAAGCTTTCTTT
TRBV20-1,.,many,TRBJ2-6,CSARARHLSLGANVLTF,TGCAGTGCTAGAGCCCGGCATTTATCGCTTGGGGCCAACGTCCTGACTTTC
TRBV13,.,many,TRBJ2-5,CASSPARASNQETQYF,TGTGCCAGCAGCCCAGCACGAGCGTCAAACCAAGAGACCCAGTACTTC
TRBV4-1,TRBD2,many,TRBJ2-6,CASSQTGTTPGANVLTF,TGCGCCAGCAGCCAAACCGGGACTACACCCGGGGCCAACGTCCTGACTTTC
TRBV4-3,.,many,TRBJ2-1,CASSQDKGRVGNEQFF,TGCGCCAGCAGCCAAGATAAGGGTAGGGTTGGGAATGAGCAGTTCTTC
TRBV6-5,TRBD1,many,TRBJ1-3,CASSRSTGGWGNTIYF,TGTGCCAGCAGTCGCTCGACAGGGGGCTGGGGAAACACCATATATTTT
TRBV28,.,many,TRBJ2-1,CASGAGYNEQFF,TGTGCCAGCGGTGCGGGCTACAATGAGCAGTTCTTC
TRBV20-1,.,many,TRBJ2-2,CSAVGAPRELFF,TGCAGTGCTGTCGGGGCCCCTAGGGAGCTGTTTTTT
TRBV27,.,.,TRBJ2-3,CASSLFATDTQYF,TGTGCCAGCAGTTTATTCGCTACAGATACGCAGTATTTT
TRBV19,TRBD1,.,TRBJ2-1,CASSSLTGTSSYNEQFF,TGTGCCAGTAGTTCCCTGACAGGGACAAGCTCCTACAATGAGCAGTTCTTC
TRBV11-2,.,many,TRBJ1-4,CASSLGWSGTNEKLFF,TGTGCCAGCAGCTTAGGGTGGTCTGGGACTAATGAAAAACTGTTTTTT
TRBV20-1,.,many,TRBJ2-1,CSARDSGNSYNEQFF,TGCAGTGCTAGAGATAGTGGAAACTCCTACAATGAGCAGTTCTTC
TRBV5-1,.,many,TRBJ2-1,CASSLEEAYNEQFF,TGCGCCAGCAGCTTGGAGGAAGCCTACAATGAGCAGTTCTTC
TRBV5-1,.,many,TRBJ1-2,CASSLDLGEYGYTF,TGCGCCAGCAGCTTGGATCTGGGCGAATATGGCTACACCTTC
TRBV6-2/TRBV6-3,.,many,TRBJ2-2,CASDRTGNTGELFF,TGTGCCAGTGATCGGACGGGAAACACCGGGGAGCTGTTTTTT
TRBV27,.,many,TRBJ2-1,CASTYGASAYNEQFF,TGTGCCAGCACCTACGGGGCTAGCGCCTACAATGAGCAGTTCTTC
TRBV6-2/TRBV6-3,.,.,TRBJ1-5,CASRRGHQPQHF,TGTGCCAGCAGACGGGGGCATCAGCCCCAGCATTTT
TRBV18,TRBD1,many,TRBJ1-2,CASSPGAGGDYGYTF,TGTGCCAGCTCACCCGGGGCAGGGGGCGACTATGGCTACACCTTC
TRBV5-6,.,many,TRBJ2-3,CASSLGGGPADTQYF,TGTGCCAGCAGCTTGGGTGGGGGGCCCGCAGATACGCAGTATTTT
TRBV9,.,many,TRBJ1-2,CASSAQGSHYGYTF,TGTGCCAGCAGCGCACAAGGCAGTCACTATGGCTACACCTTC
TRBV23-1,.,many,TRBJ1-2,CASSPPEVGNYGYTF,TGCGCCAGCAGTCCCCCGGAAGTCGGGAACTATGGCTACACCTTC
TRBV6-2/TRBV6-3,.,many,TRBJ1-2,CASRGSQGNYGYTF,TGTGCCAGCAGAGGATCACAGGGCAACTATGGCTACACCTTC